These 15 T cell receptor beta chains originate from one sample sequenced in a study of blood T cell repertoires in COVID-19. Measured with immunoSEQ multiplex PCR; TCRdb has only the in-frame clones, and not every one. The sample shows fewer than 250,000 clones, around four fifths of them seen only once. The sample comprised peripheral blood. The receptors stem from a woman aged 55-69 years with active or convalescent COVID-19.

This clone was found a few times. The chain joins TRBV7-8 to TRBJ2-3; 7 positions agree with TRBD2. V lost 3 bases and J lost 5; bases outside the gene matches: 8. This CDR3 region has 15 residues. From germline, CDR1 is SGHVS and CDR2 FQNEAQ. CDR3 sequence reads: CASSLFGGRGDTQYF. CDR3 coding DNA: TGTGCCAGCAGCTTGTTTGGCGGGAGAGGAGATACGCAGTATTTT.

A single count supports this clone. The chain joins TRBV3-1 (or the pseudogene TRBV3-2) to TRBJ1-3; tentative D call: TRBD1 (5 bases). CDR3 size: 12 residues. Per the germline V gene, CDR1 is LGHDT and CDR2 is YNNKEL (reference sequence). The ends were cut back, 0 bases at V and 14 bases at J, with 11 bases in the middle. The CDR3 region is CASSQEMGHLYF. As DNA, the CDR3 is TGTGCCAGCAGCCAAGAAATGGGGCATCTATATTTT.

This rearrangement joins TRBV25-1 to TRBJ2-2; TRBD1 is a possible D gene (6 bases). The germline V and J ends were trimmed by 1 base and 0 bases, with 9 bases remaining between them. This CDR3 has 16 amino acids. Germline CDR1 and CDR2: MGHDK and SYGVNS. The chain's CDR3 is CASSEWGHSNTGELFF. CDR3 in DNA: TGTGCCAGCAGTGAATGGGGACACTCGAACACCGGGGAGCTGTTTTTT.

In its sample, this clone was seen once. The CDR3 nucleotides read TGTGCCAGCCGTTACCGGGACAGGGAGTCCGGCAAAAACATTCAGTACTTC. It yields the protein CASRYRDRESGKNIQYF. This rearrangement joins TRBV28 to TRBJ2-4, with 9 bases lining up with TRBD1. Germline CDR1 and CDR2: MDHEN and SYDVKM. The CDR3 consists of 17 residues. V dropped 8 bases and J dropped 3; count of bases not matched to a gene: 14. The variable domain in full, completed from reference TRBV28 and TRBJ2-4, reads DVKVTQSSRYLVKRTGEKVFLECVQDMDHENMFWYRQDPGLGLRLIYFSYDVKMKEKGDIPEGYSVSREKKERFSLILESASTNQTSMYLCASRYRDRESGKNIQYFGAGTRLSVL.

The chain couples TRBV7-8 to TRBJ2-3; no clear D. The CDR3 is 13 residues long. The V gene lost 5 bases and the J gene lost 6 bases, with 12 bases spanning the gap. CDR1 SGHVS and CDR2 FQNEAQ come from the germline V gene. The CDR3 sequence: CASSLPQVDTQYF. DNA for the CDR3: TGTGCCAGCAGCCTGCCTCAGGTGGATACGCAGTATTTT.

The chain couples TRBV28 to TRBJ1-5; the D gene is possibly TRBD1 (5 bases). CDR3 size: 15 residues. The V gene lost 5 bases and the J gene lost 7 bases, with 18 bases spanning the gap. The germline V gene has CDR1 MDHEN and CDR2 SYDVKM. CDR3 sequence: CASSIVQGAGQPQHF. The CDR3 DNA sequence: TGTGCCAGCAGTATCGTCCAGGGCGCTGGCCAGCCCCAGCATTTT.

A single count supports this clone. The chain uses TRBV6-4 and TRBJ2-1; TRBD1 matches at 7 bases. The J segment lost 6 bases and the V segment lost 7 bases, leaving 9 bases of the junction unmatched. The CDR3 contains 14 residues. Germline-derived CDR1 and CDR2 are MRHNA and SNTAGT. The CDR3 DNA reads as TGTGCCAGCAAGGGGGCCCGTCCGCCCAATGAGCAGTTCTTC. Its translation is CASKGARPPNEQFF.

The rearrangement joins TRBV5-1 to TRBJ2-7; a weak D match, TRBD1 (6 bases). Between the trimmed V and J ends, which lost 0 bases and 3 bases, there was a span of 13 bases. CDR3 length: 15 amino acids. The germline V gene has CDR1 SGHRS and CDR2 YFSETQ. This CDR3 reads CASSLGVRGNYEQYF. As DNA, the CDR3 is TGCGCCAGCAGCTTGGGGGTTAGGGGGAACTACGAGCAGTACTTC. Using reference TRBV5-1 and TRBJ2-7 for the parts outside the CDR3, the full variable domain is KAGVTQTPRYLIKTRGQQVTLSCSPISGHRSVSWYQQTPGQGLQFLFEYFSETQRNKGNFPGRFSGRQFSNSRSEMNVSTLELGDSALYLCASSLGVRGNYEQYFGPGTRLTVT.

The chain couples TRBV11-2 to TRBJ2-2; 10 nucleotides match TRBD1. CDR1 SGHAT and CDR2 FQNNGV come from the germline V gene. Trimming took 7 bases from V and 3 from J; bases not matched to a gene: 8. The CDR3 loop spans 16 amino acids. CDR3 DNA sequence: TGTGCCAGCACCTCGACCGGGACAGGGGACACCGGGGAGCTGTTTTTT. Protein: CASTSTGTGDTGELFF.

CDR3 sequence reads: CASRRGVGGYTF. The CDR3 DNA sequence: TGTGCCAGCAGACGGGGAGTCGGTGGCTACACCTTC. The chain is built from TRBV6-5 and TRBJ1-2; D remains ambiguous. The CDR3 has 12 residues. V gave up 6 bases and J gave up 7 bases, with 12 bases separating them. Germline CDR1 MNHEY, CDR2 SVGAGI.

This clone was seen at least ten times. The rearrangement joins TRBV7-8 to TRBJ2-7; 8 bases are shared with TRBD1. The CDR3 has 15 amino acids. The V gene end was trimmed by 1 base and the J gene end by 7 bases; junction bases not matched to a gene: 9. Germline CDR1 is SGHVS and CDR2 is FQNEAQ. CDR3 in DNA: TGTGCCAGCAGCTTAGTTACGGGACAGGCGCGGGAGCAGTACTTC. Its translation is CASSLVTGQAREQYF.

This chain links TRBV11-2 with TRBJ2-1; possible D gene TRBD2, 5 bases. Trimming cost V 5 bases and J 4 bases, with 15 bases left between them. Germline V gives CDR1 SGHAT, CDR2 FQNNGV. The CDR3 runs 15 residues. The CDR3 is CASSPLLARYNEQFF. CDR3 coding DNA: TGTGCCAGCAGCCCCCTGTTAGCGCGATACAATGAGCAGTTCTTC.

The chain uses TRBV6-2 or TRBV6-3 and TRBJ2-3; D may be TRBD1 (5 bases). This CDR3 is built from 16 residues. V was shortened by 3 bases and J by 0 bases, with 13 bases between the two germline ends. The germline V gene has CDR1 MNHEY and CDR2 SVGEGT. The CDR3 region is CASSYKTGSSTDTQYF. CDR3 nucleotide sequence: TGTGCCAGCAGTTATAAAACAGGATCTAGCACAGATACGCAGTATTTT.

The V gene is TRBV19, the J gene TRBJ2-3; 8 nucleotides agree with TRBD2. The CDR3 loop spans 15 amino acids. V dropped 4 bases and J dropped 4; count of bases not matched to a gene: 7. Germline lookup yields CDR1 LNHDA and CDR2 SQIVND (reference sequence). The DNA of the CDR3 is TGTGCCAGTAGTAGTTCGAGCGGGAGCGCAGATACGCAGTATTTT. Translation: CASSSSSGSADTQYF.

The chain couples TRBV5-8 to TRBJ2-3; 7 bases map to TRBD1. CDR3 length: 15 residues. V lost 5 bases to trimming and J lost 0 bases; unmatched junction nucleotides: 6. Germline CDR1 is SGHTS and CDR2 is YDEGEE. The CDR3 sequence: CASRDRLTSTDTQYF. The CDR3 coding sequence is TGTGCCAGCAGGGACAGGCTAACCAGCACAGATACGCAGTATTTT.